The clone carrying this T cell receptor (beta chain) occurred a few times. Its antigen is unknown. This record comes from a study of T cells in Graves' hyperthyroidism and ophthalmopathy. General observations from the study: Before onset, ophthalmopathy was predicted by the model a median about 6.2 months earlier.

V gave up 5 bases and J gave up 15 bases; unmatched junction bases: 18. Germline CDR1 reads SEHNR; CDR2 reads FQNEAQ (reference sequence). This CDR3 is built from 15 residues. Amplification targeted TCR beta CDR3 regions from RNA transcripts. First-round RT-PCR of the TCR CDR3 relied on the HTBI primer set. TCRdb fed the multiplex PCR reads into MiXCR, producing one record per CDR3 protein. The data show hundreds of thousands of distinct CDR3 sequences, around 13% seen once. Investigators excluded patients with uncontrolled infection, other autoimmune disease, pregnancy or lactation. Sequencing was done on a sample of blood. The sequence was obtained from a young woman with Graves' hyperthyroidism. The gene calls are TRBV7-9 and TRBJ2-1; 8 bases match TRBD2. The CDR3 nucleotides are TGTGCCAGCAGCCGGGGGGGGCTAGCGGGTGTTCACACGTTCTTC. This sequence encodes CASSRGGLAGVHTFF.